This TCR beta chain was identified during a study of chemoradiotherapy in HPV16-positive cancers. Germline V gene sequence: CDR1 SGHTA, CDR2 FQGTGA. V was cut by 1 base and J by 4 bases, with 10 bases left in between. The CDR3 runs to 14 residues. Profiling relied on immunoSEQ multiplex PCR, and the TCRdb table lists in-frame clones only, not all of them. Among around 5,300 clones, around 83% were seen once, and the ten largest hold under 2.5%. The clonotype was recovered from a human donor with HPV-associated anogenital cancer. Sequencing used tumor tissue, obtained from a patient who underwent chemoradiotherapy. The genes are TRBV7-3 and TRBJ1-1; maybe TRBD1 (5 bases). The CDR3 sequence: CASSLMGEGTEAFF. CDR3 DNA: TGTGCCAGCAGCTTAATGGGGGAGGGCACTGAAGCTTTCTTT.